This is a list of T cell receptor beta chains from one sample in a study of OX40 agonist ivuxolimab in advanced cancers. Measured with immunoSEQ multiplex PCR; TCRdb has only the in-frame clones, and not every one. The table records some 74,000 clones, around 80% of them present only once. The specimen was CD4+ or CD8+ T cells sorted from blood, collected in a trial of the OX40 agonist ivuxolimab. The receptors originated from an adult with an advanced solid tumor such as melanoma, head and neck, liver or kidney cancer. Each CDR3 is given with its conserved first and last residue. The order of the fields is J gene, D gene, clone size, V gene, CDR3 protein, CDR3 DNA. D genes are given only for firm matches. Only some rows state a clone size, as once, few, many or a class for expanded clones.

j_gene: TRBJ2-3
d_gene: .
abundance: .
v_gene: TRBV27
CDR3aa: CASSLIHELDTQYF
CDR3nt: TGTGCCAGCAGTTTAATCCATGAGCTAGATACGCAGTATTTT

j_gene: TRBJ1-1
d_gene: .
abundance: .
v_gene: TRBV5-1
CDR3aa: CASHRGDLNTEAFF
CDR3nt: TGCGCCAGCCATCGGGGGGACTTGAACACTGAAGCTTTCTTT

j_gene: TRBJ2-1
d_gene: TRBD2
abundance: .
v_gene: TRBV9
CDR3aa: CASSPRDYSYNEQFF
CDR3nt: TGTGCCAGCAGCCCCCGGGACTACTCCTACAATGAGCAGTTCTTC

j_gene: TRBJ1-1
d_gene: .
abundance: .
v_gene: TRBV7-2
CDR3aa: CASSLVQNTEAFF
CDR3nt: TGTGCCAGCAGCTTAGTACAGAACACTGAAGCTTTCTTT

j_gene: TRBJ2-5
d_gene: .
abundance: .
v_gene: TRBV7-3
CDR3aa: CASSPGAKETQYF
CDR3nt: TGTGCCAGCAGCCCCGGGGCCAAGGAGACCCAGTACTTC

j_gene: TRBJ1-2
d_gene: .
abundance: .
v_gene: TRBV5-1
CDR3aa: CASSRDAGNYGYTF
CDR3nt: TGCGCCAGCAGCCGGGACGCCGGCAACTATGGCTACACCTTC

j_gene: TRBJ2-3
d_gene: TRBD1
abundance: .
v_gene: TRBV18
CDR3aa: CASSRGTGDGDTQYF
CDR3nt: TGTGCCAGCTCTAGAGGGACAGGTGATGGAGATACGCAGTATTTT

j_gene: TRBJ2-7
d_gene: TRBD2
abundance: .
v_gene: TRBV27
CDR3aa: CASRTSGGVEQYF
CDR3nt: TGTGCCAGCAGGACTAGCGGGGGGGTAGAGCAGTACTTC

j_gene: TRBJ2-7
d_gene: TRBD1
abundance: .
v_gene: TRBV5-1
CDR3aa: CASSKGQETYEQYF
CDR3nt: TGCGCCAGCAGCAAGGGACAGGAGACCTACGAGCAGTACTTC

j_gene: TRBJ2-7
d_gene: .
abundance: .
v_gene: TRBV2
CDR3aa: CASSVRAYEQYF
CDR3nt: TGTGCCAGCAGTGTAAGGGCCTACGAGCAGTACTTC

j_gene: TRBJ2-4
d_gene: TRBD1
abundance: .
v_gene: TRBV2
CDR3aa: CASKDRGNIQYF
CDR3nt: TGTGCCAGCAAGGACAGGGGGAACATTCAGTACTTC

j_gene: TRBJ1-4
d_gene: TRBD1
abundance: .
v_gene: TRBV27
CDR3aa: CASSDRGQSEKLFF
CDR3nt: TGTGCCAGCAGTGACAGGGGGCAAAGTGAAAAACTGTTTTTT

j_gene: TRBJ2-7
d_gene: .
abundance: few
v_gene: TRBV18
CDR3aa: CASSPSQREQYF
CDR3nt: TGTGCCAGCTCACCATCCCAACGCGAGCAGTACTTC

j_gene: TRBJ1-1
d_gene: .
abundance: .
v_gene: TRBV19
CDR3aa: CASKGDSNTEAFF
CDR3nt: TGTGCCAGTAAAGGGGATTCGAACACTGAAGCTTTCTTT